Below, 18 T cell receptor beta chains from the same sample are listed, as sequenced in a study of preoperative IRX-2 immunotherapy in early breast cancer. Treatment described: preoperative locoregional IRX-2 cytokine immunotherapy. Sequenced by immunoSEQ multiplex PCR; TCRdb stores in-frame clones only, minus some. The data hold 20,000 to 30,000 clones, with roughly 74% observed a single time. The specimen was lymph node tissue, collected before IRX-2 immunotherapy. The receptors were sampled from a human donor with breast cancer.

V and J are TRBV1 and TRBJ2-5; the DNA was not used to check the table's D call, TRBD2. TRBV1 is marked as a pseudogene. There are 20 residues in the CDR3. CDR3 in amino acids: CASSQGDPGTSGGALETQYF. The CDR3 bases are TGCGCCAGCAGCCAAGGGGATCCCGGGACTAGCGGGGGGGCCTTGGAGACCCAGTACTTC.

This clone appeared a single time. This sequence joins TRBV19 and TRBJ1-1; no clear D. CDR1 LNHDA and CDR2 SQIVND come from the germline V gene (reference sequence). CDR3 length: 13 amino acids. Trimming stripped 7 bases from V and 5 bases from J, with 14 bases between. This chain's CDR3 is CASMNPGLTEAFF. The CDR3 nucleotides read TGTGCCAGTATGAATCCGGGTTTGACTGAAGCTTTCTTT.

The J gene is TRBJ1-6, the V gene TRBV18; 7 bases are shared with TRBD1. V lost 3 bases to trimming and J lost 7 bases; unmatched junction nucleotides: 9. The CDR3 has 16 residues. Germline V gene data show CDR1 as KGHSH and CDR2 as LQKENI. The CDR3 region has the DNA TGTGCCAGCTCACCGCAAGGGGGCGCGAACAATTCACCCCTCCACTTT. This gives the protein CASSPQGGANNSPLHF.

The table lists this clone with a few counts. V usage is TRBV4-1 and J usage is TRBJ1-3, with TRBD1 as a possible D gene (6 bases). Trimming stripped 2 bases from V and 2 bases from J, with 7 bases between. The CDR3 totals 14 residues. CDR1 and CDR2 (germline): MGHRA, YSYEKL. CDR3 sequence (DNA): TGCGCCAGCAGCCAAACAGGGACTGGAAACACCATATATTTT. This sequence encodes CASSQTGTGNTIYF.

The genes are TRBV9 and TRBJ2-7; D may be TRBD1 or TRBD2 (5 bases each). Germline assignment: CDR1 SGDLS and CDR2 YYNGEE. This CDR3 spans 13 amino acids. Trimming removed 10 bases at V and 3 bases at J, with 17 bases between. The CDR3 nucleotides are TGTGCCGTCCACCAGATTGGGGGCTACGAGCAGTACTTC. Translated: CAVHQIGGYEQYF.

The chain has TRBV6-7 and TRBJ1-5; 8 nucleotides align to TRBD1. TRBV6-7 is an ORF, with its function uncertain. Unmatched junction bases numbered 13, after V lost 5 bases and J lost 7 bases. The CDR3 contains 16 residues. The CDR3 region is CASSADTGTGLQPQHF. CDR3 bases: TGTGCCAGCAGTGCAGACACCGGGACAGGACTCCAGCCCCAGCATTTT.

V and J are TRBV30 and TRBJ1-6; possibly TRBD1 for D (6 bases). This CDR3 is 14 amino acids long. Germline V gene lookup returns CDR1 GTSNPN and CDR2 SVGIG (reference sequence). Between the trimmed V and J ends, which lost 4 bases and 7 bases, there was a span of 14 bases. CDR3 DNA: TGTGCCTGGATCAGGGGCGACCTGAATTCACCCCTCCACTTT. Its translation is CAWIRGDLNSPLHF.

The V gene is TRBV11-3, the J gene TRBJ2-7; TRBD2 agrees at 9 bases. The ends lost 4 bases at V and 6 bases at J; junction bases unmatched: 22. The CDR3 spans 19 residues. Germline CDR1 is SGHNT and CDR2 is YENEEA. CDR3 sequence (DNA): TGTGCCAGCAGCTCTTGGGGTAGCGGGGGAAAGAATATACGGGGCGAGCAGTACTTC. Translated, it gives CASSSWGSGGKNIRGEQYF.

The chain recombines TRBV23-1 with TRBJ1-1; no clear D. TRBV23-1 is assigned to the ORF class and has an uncertain function. The CDR3 runs 13 residues. V was shortened by 6 bases and J by 0 bases, with 8 bases between the two germline ends. CDR3 loop: CASSQDMNTEAFF. The CDR3 coding sequence is TGCGCCAGCAGCCAGGATATGAACACTGAAGCTTTCTTT.

The chain joins TRBV7-6 to TRBJ2-7, with TRBD2 matching 10 bases. This CDR3 comprises 16 residues. CDR1 and CDR2 (germline): SGHVS, FNYEAQ. V lost 4 bases to trimming and J lost 1 base; unmatched junction nucleotides: 7. CDR3 amino acids: CASSWAPGLASYEQYF. CDR3 nucleotides: TGTGCCAGCAGCTGGGCGCCGGGACTAGCGTCCTACGAGCAGTACTTC.

The chain uses TRBV28 and TRBJ1-5; D gene uncertain. This CDR3 comprises 15 residues. CDR1 is MDHEN, CDR2 SYDVKM, per germline. Trimming removed 4 bases from V and 5 bases from J, with 15 bases in between. The CDR3 DNA reads TGTGCCAGCAGTTACCCCCGGGTGACCTATCAGCCCCAGCATTTT. Translated, it gives CASSYPRVTYQPQHF.

This clone was recorded only once. At one end the junction does not follow the germline gene, possibly because of a read error. The genes are TRBV11-3 and TRBJ2-2; D is uncertain. CDR1 is SGHNT and CDR2 is YENEEA in the germline V gene. This CDR3 is 14 amino acids long. CDR3 residues: CASSLVGNTGELFF. CDR3 in DNA: TGTGCTAGCAGCTTAGTGGGGAACACCGGGGAGCTGTTTTTT.

The V and J genes are TRBV11-3 and TRBJ2-2, with 8 nucleotides matching TRBD1. This CDR3 is built from 16 residues. In germline, CDR1 is SGHNT, CDR2 YENEEA. Unmatched junction bases numbered 9, after V lost 6 bases and J lost 3 bases. The CDR3 loop reads CASSRRTGTDTGELFF. CDR3 sequence (DNA): TGTGCCAGCAGTCGAAGGACAGGGACCGACACCGGGGAGCTGTTTTTT. Variable domain in full (rest from reference TRBV11-3 and TRBJ2-2): EAGVVQSPRYKIIEKKQPVAFWCNPISGHNTLYWYLQNLGQGPELLIRYENEEAVDDSQLPKDRFSAERLKGVDSTLKIQPAELGDSAVYLCASSRRTGTDTGELFFGEGSRLTVL.

This clone was seen a handful of times. The chain links TRBV11-3 to TRBJ2-5, with TRBD1 matching over 7 bases. V dropped 6 bases and J dropped 5; count of bases not matched to a gene: 21. CDR1 and CDR2 (germline): SGHNT, YENEEA. This CDR3 has 18 amino acids. The CDR3 loop reads CASSRVRDSPLPGETQYF. The DNA for the CDR3 is TGTGCCAGCAGTCGAGTCCGGGACAGTCCTCTCCCAGGGGAGACCCAGTACTTC.

This chain connects TRBV6-4 to TRBJ1-2; 7 bases match TRBD1. V was pared by 10 bases and J by 8 bases, with 13 bases of the junction left unmatched. Germline loops: CDR1 MRHNA, CDR2 SNTAGT. CDR3 size: 13 residues. CDR3 amino acids: CAIRDDRAGGYTF. CDR3 DNA sequence: TGTGCCATCCGGGATGACAGGGCGGGCGGCTACACCTTC.

This rearrangement joins TRBV10-2 to TRBJ2-6; the match to TRBD1 covers 9 bases. Germline V gives CDR1 WSHSY, CDR2 SAAADI. Trimming removed 3 bases from V and 0 bases from J; junction bases left unmatched: 12. The CDR3 covers 20 residues. CDR3 DNA sequence: TGCGCCAGCAGTGAACTCTACAGCGGACAGGGGCGCTCTGGGGCCAACGTCCTGACTTTC. This codes for CASSELYSGQGRSGANVLTF.

The chain couples TRBV5-1 to TRBJ2-3; D is undetermined. The germline gives CDR1 SGHRS, CDR2 YFSETQ. V dropped 2 bases and J dropped 2 bases, with 9 bases sitting between them. The CDR3 has 14 residues. The CDR3 DNA is TGCGCCAGCAGCTTCGACTCCTACACAGATACGCAGTATTTT. Protein sequence: CASSFDSYTDTQYF.

This clone appeared a single time. This rearrangement joins TRBV5-1 to TRBJ2-7; D might be TRBD2 (7 bases). The V end was cut by 1 base, the J end by 0 bases, with 14 bases between. In germline, CDR1 is SGHRS, CDR2 YFSETQ. CDR3 length: 16 residues. The DNA for the CDR3 is TGCGCCAGCAGCTTGAAAACAGGGAGGGGCTCCTACGAGCAGTACTTC. Translating gives CASSLKTGRGSYEQYF.